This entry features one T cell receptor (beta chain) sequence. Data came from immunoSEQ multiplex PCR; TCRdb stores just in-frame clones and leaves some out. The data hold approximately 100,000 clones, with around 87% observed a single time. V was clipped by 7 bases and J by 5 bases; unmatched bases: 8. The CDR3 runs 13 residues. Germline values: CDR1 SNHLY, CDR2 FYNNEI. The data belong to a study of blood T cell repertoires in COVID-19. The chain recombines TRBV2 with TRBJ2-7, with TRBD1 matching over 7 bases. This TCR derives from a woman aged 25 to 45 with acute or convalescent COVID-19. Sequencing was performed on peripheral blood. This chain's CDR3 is CASKEGAEDEQYF. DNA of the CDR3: TGTGCCAGCAAAGAGGGGGCTGAGGACGAGCAGTACTTC.